This TCR beta chain was identified during a study of T-cell reconstitution after alpha-beta-depleted transplantation in children. Notes on the study in general: A year had passed since transplant, and T-cell counts and diversity by then came mostly from newly produced T cells. Two months or so post-transplant, alpha-beta T cells reportedly derived from several hundred expanded graft clones.

Researchers prepared the TCRbeta library using unique molecular identifiers, the study reports. TCRdb ran MiXCR on the PCR reads and lists one entry per CDR3 protein. The sample lists roughly 500,000 distinct CDR3 sequences, about 10% seen once, with about 2.1% in the top ten. CDR3 size: 19 residues. Losses at the gene ends were 0 bases for V and 2 bases for J; bases not matched to a gene: 13. The germline V gene encodes CDR1 LGHNA and CDR2 YSLEER. This clonotype was recorded many times. Antigen: not known. This TCR came from a child aged 2 to 15 with inherited bone marrow failure, due to receive a stem cell transplant. The V call is TRBV4-3, the J call TRBJ2-4; 7 nucleotides align to TRBD2. This sample comprised PBMCs, obtained before TCRalphabeta/CD19-depleted stem cell transplant. The DNA for the CDR3 is TGCGCCAGCAGCCAAGATTCAGGTTGGCGGGAGTGGTCCAAAAACATTCAGTACTTC. Protein product: CASSQDSGWREWSKNIQYF.